The clone carrying this TCR beta chain showed up just a few times. The data stem from a study of technical replicates of blood from a handful of donors. The CDR3 is made up of 14 amino acids. CDR1 is MNHEY, CDR2 SVGAGI, per germline. The trim removed 2 bases at V and 6 bases at J, leaving 3 bases unmatched. The method was immunoSEQ multiplex PCR; TCRdb's version includes in-frame clones alone and lacks a portion of them. The sample has about 56,000 clones; more than 90% are singletons. The chain links TRBV6-5 to TRBJ2-1; 8 positions match TRBD1. The sample was PBMCs. The sequence was obtained from a human donor in good health. Some clones in this sample may be carry-over from other donors' samples. The DNA for the CDR3 is TGTGCCAGCAGTTACAGGCAGGGGGCCAATGAGCAGTTCTTC. Translating it yields CASSYRQGANEQFF.